These 23 T cell receptor beta chains came from one sample sequenced in a study of cytomegalovirus exposure and HLA in healthy donors. Both 60 Vbeta primers and 13 Jbeta primers went into the PCR. Profiling relied on immunoSEQ multiplex PCR, and the TCRdb table lists in-frame clones only, not all of them. The sample carries some 150,000 clones, about three quarters recorded once. The source material was PBMCs. The receptors were gathered from a man between 35 and 55 years old in good health and CMV-seropositive.

The chain uses TRBV30 and TRBJ1-3, with TRBD1 as a possible D gene (6 bases). This CDR3 has 15 amino acids. The germline V gene encodes CDR1 GTSNPN and CDR2 SVGIG (reference sequence). Trimming took 1 base from V and 0 from J, leaving 10 bases between them. CDR3 amino acids: CAWSGGQSSGNTIYF. The CDR3 nucleotides are TGTGCCTGGAGTGGGGGGCAGAGCTCTGGAAACACCATATATTTT.

This rearrangement joins TRBV4-1 to TRBJ2-1; 7 bases are a match to TRBD2. V dropped 4 bases and J dropped 10; count of bases not matched to a gene: 7. The CDR3 loop spans 13 amino acids. In germline, CDR1 is MGHRA, CDR2 YSYEKL. As DNA, the CDR3 is TGCGCCAGCAGCCTAGCGGGCCTCCGGGAGCAGTTCTTC. Protein: CASSLAGLREQFF.

V is TRBV28 and J is TRBJ2-5, with TRBD2 matching over 10 bases. CDR1 MDHEN and CDR2 SYDVKM come from the germline V gene. The V gene end was trimmed by 7 bases and the J gene end by 2 bases; junction bases not matched to a gene: 7. The length of the CDR3 is 15 residues. The DNA for the CDR3 is TGTGCCAGCAAACCAGCGGGAGGGAGACAAGAGACCCAGTACTTC. It encodes CASKPAGGRQETQYF.

The CDR3 here is CASSQEAREVEQFF. The CDR3 region has the DNA TGCGCCAGCAGCCAAGAGGCCAGGGAGGTTGAGCAGTTCTTC. V usage is TRBV4-1 and J usage is TRBJ2-1; D perhaps matches TRBD2 (6 bases). The length of the CDR3 is 14 residues. Looked up from germline, CDR1 is MGHRA and CDR2 is YSYEKL. Trimming took 0 bases from V and 9 from J, leaving 12 bases between them.

The table lists this clone with a few counts. The chain uses TRBV6-5 and TRBJ1-2, with TRBD1 matching 9 bases. CDR1 and CDR2 (germline): MNHEY, SVGAGI. This CDR3 spans 13 amino acids. V dropped 5 bases and J dropped 8; count of bases not matched to a gene: 6. In nucleotides, the CDR3 is TGTGCCAGCAGTGCGGTACAGGGGGCGGGCTACACCTTC. Protein product: CASSAVQGAGYTF.

Only a few counts were recorded for this clone. The chain couples TRBV6-1 to TRBJ2-7, with TRBD2 matching 11 bases. Germline assignment: CDR1 MNHNS and CDR2 SASEGT. V lost 6 bases to trimming and J lost 2 bases; unmatched junction nucleotides: 6. CDR3 length: 15 residues. The CDR3 loop reads CASREGTSGTYEQYF. CDR3 DNA: TGTGCCAGCAGAGAGGGGACTAGCGGAACCTACGAGCAGTACTTC.

The rearrangement uses TRBV28 and TRBJ1-3, with D unresolved. The CDR3 runs to 13 residues. With 4 bases removed from V and 4 bases from J, the gap between germline ends came to 8 bases. CDR1 and CDR2 (germline): MDHEN, SYDVKM. CDR3 amino acids: CASSYLQGNTIYF. CDR3 in DNA: TGTGCCAGCAGTTATCTCCAGGGAAACACCATATATTTT. Based on the CDR3 plus reference TRBV28 and TRBJ1-3, the full variable domain is DVKVTQSSRYLVKRTGEKVFLECVQDMDHENMFWYRQDPGLGLRLIYFSYDVKMKEKGDIPEGYSVSREKKERFSLILESASTNQTSMYLCASSYLQGNTIYFGEGSWLTVV.

The table lists this clone with a count of one. The chain is built from TRBV5-1 and TRBJ2-6; 12 nucleotides match TRBD1. Germline values: CDR1 SGHRS, CDR2 YFSETQ. After removal of 4 bases from V and 2 bases from J, the junction contained 4 bases not matched to a gene. This CDR3 contains 17 residues. CDR3 sequence reads: CASSRGQGAPGANVLTF. The CDR3 nucleotides read TGCGCCAGCAGCCGGGGACAGGGGGCGCCTGGGGCCAACGTCCTGACTTTC.

V usage is TRBV5-1 and J usage is TRBJ2-2; the match to TRBD2 covers 10 bases. With 6 bases clipped from V and 5 bases from J, the junction kept 10 bases outside the gene matches. This CDR3 has 16 residues. Germline V gene sequence: CDR1 SGHRS, CDR2 YFSETQ. The CDR3 sequence: CASMASGSSGTGELFF. The CDR3 bases are TGCGCCAGCATGGCTAGCGGGAGTTCAGGAACCGGGGAGCTGTTTTTT.

This clone appeared once. V gene TRBV2 combines with J gene TRBJ1-6, with 8 bases aligning to TRBD1. The CDR3 is made up of 16 amino acids. Losses at the gene ends were 6 bases for V and 5 bases for J; bases not matched to a gene: 9. Germline values: CDR1 SNHLY, CDR2 FYNNEI. Written as DNA, the CDR3 is TGTGCCAGCAGGGACAGGGCGGTCCTCGATAATTCACCCCTCCACTTT. It encodes CASRDRAVLDNSPLHF.

CDR3 loop: CASSLGSGLATQETQYF. CDR3 bases: TGCGCCAGCAGCTTGGGAAGCGGACTAGCGACCCAAGAGACCCAGTACTTC. The chain recombines TRBV5-1 with TRBJ2-5, with 9 bases fitting TRBD2. The germline V gene encodes CDR1 SGHRS and CDR2 YFSETQ. The V gene end was trimmed by 0 bases and the J gene end by 1 base; junction bases not matched to a gene: 7. The CDR3 sequence is 17 residues long.

The chain couples TRBV10-1 to TRBJ2-4; 11 nucleotides agree with TRBD1. The V gene end was trimmed by 1 base and the J gene end by 1 base; junction bases not matched to a gene: 12. CDR1 WNHNN and CDR2 SYGVQD come from the germline V gene (reference sequence). The CDR3 is made up of 20 amino acids. The CDR3: CASSEFLRTGGMVAKNIQYF. The CDR3 DNA is TGCGCCAGCAGTGAGTTTCTCCGGACAGGGGGCATGGTGGCCAAAAACATTCAGTACTTC.

V is TRBV19 and J is TRBJ2-1, with 12 positions matching TRBD2. The CDR3 runs 15 residues. V lost 7 bases, J lost 7 bases, and 8 bases stayed unmatched. Germline values: CDR1 LNHDA, CDR2 SQIVND (reference sequence). In DNA form, the CDR3 reads TGTGCCAGTACCAGACTAGCGGGAGCTCCTAATGAGCAGTTCTTC. This sequence encodes CASTRLAGAPNEQFF.

This rearrangement joins TRBV11-1 to TRBJ1-1; D perhaps matches TRBD1 (6 bases). V was clipped by 1 base and J by 8 bases, with 20 bases between them. This CDR3 comprises 16 residues. Per germline, CDR1 SGHAT and CDR2 FQDESV (reference sequence). The CDR3 sequence is CASSLVSGAGAVEAFF. The CDR3, as DNA: TGTGCCAGCAGCTTAGTTTCCGGGGCAGGGGCCGTAGAAGCTTTCTTT.

CDR3 region: CSVRAAGELFF. As DNA, the CDR3 is TGCAGTGTCAGGGCGGCCGGGGAGCTGTTTTTT. The chain is built from TRBV29-1 and TRBJ2-2; weak D call: TRBD1 (5 bases). The CDR3 consists of 11 residues. Germline CDR1 SQVTM, CDR2 ANQGSEA.

This sequence joins TRBV29-1 and TRBJ2-3, with D possibly being TRBD2 (5 bases). This CDR3 comprises 11 residues. Trimming cost V 8 bases and J 5 bases, with 11 bases left between them. The V gene's germline CDR1 is SQVTM and CDR2 ANQGSEA. This CDR3 is CSSGSGDTQYF. DNA for the CDR3: TGCAGCTCGGGAAGTGGAGATACGCAGTATTTT.

The chain joins TRBV27 to TRBJ1-2; a possible D gene is TRBD1 (6 bases). V lost 6 bases, J lost 7 bases, and 18 bases lay in between. Germline lookup yields CDR1 MNHEY and CDR2 SMNVEV (reference sequence). This CDR3 contains 14 residues. CDR3 in amino acids: CASRDGQRHSGYTF. CDR3 sequence (DNA): TGTGCCAGCAGGGACGGACAGAGGCACTCTGGCTACACCTTC.

The chain joins TRBV9 to TRBJ1-1, with D perhaps TRBD1 (6 bases). The length of the CDR3 is 14 residues. The ends were cut back, 3 bases at V and 4 bases at J, with 13 bases in the middle. Germline V gene lookup returns CDR1 SGDLS and CDR2 YYNGEE. CDR3 loop: CASSELGQSTEAFF. As DNA, the CDR3 is TGTGCCAGCAGCGAGTTAGGACAGAGCACTGAAGCTTTCTTT.

To note about this clone: Other nucleotide sequences in the sample specify the same CDR3. The chain carries TRBV29-1 and TRBJ2-7; TRBD2 is a possible D gene (5 bases). Trimming took 3 bases from V and 3 from J, leaving 9 bases between them. CDR1 is SQVTM, CDR2 ANQGSEA, per germline. The CDR3 has 12 amino acids. The CDR3 region is CSVESGNYEQYF. CDR3 DNA: TGCAGCGTTGAGAGCGGCAACTACGAGCAGTACTTC.

CDR3 sequence: CAISETGTGLAEAFF. DNA of the CDR3: TGTGCCATCAGTGAAACGGGGACAGGGCTCGCTGAAGCTTTCTTT. The genes are TRBV10-3 and TRBJ1-1, with 9 bases lining up with TRBD1. J gave up 6 bases and V 3 bases, and 8 bases lay outside the gene matches. Germline V gene data show CDR1 as ENHRY and CDR2 as SYGVKD. The length of the CDR3 is 15 residues.

The chain employs TRBV5-6 and TRBJ1-2; D gene unclear. Germline CDR1 reads SGHDT; CDR2 reads YYEEEE. V was pared by 0 bases and J by 8 bases, with 11 bases between. The CDR3 contains 13 residues. The CDR3 DNA reads as TGTGCCAGCAGCTTGGTAGAAGGAGACGGCTACACCTTC. Translated: CASSLVEGDGYTF.

Only one count was recorded for this clone. The rearrangement links TRBV30 to TRBJ1-2; D unclear. Between the trimmed V and J ends, which lost 2 bases and 2 bases, there was a span of 18 bases. This CDR3 contains 16 residues. The germline V gene encodes CDR1 GTSNPN and CDR2 SVGIG (reference sequence). CDR3 bases: TGTGCCTGGAGTCCCCCCGTGAAGGCGGCAAACTATGGCTACACCTTC. Encoded protein: CAWSPPVKAANYGYTF.

V usage is TRBV6-5 and J usage is TRBJ2-3, with 10 bases matching TRBD2. The CDR3 loop spans 15 amino acids. The germline gives CDR1 MNHEY, CDR2 SVGAGI. The J segment lost 2 bases and the V segment lost 8 bases, leaving 7 bases of the junction unmatched. Here the CDR3 reads CASARTSGFTDTQYF. The DNA of the CDR3 is TGTGCCAGCGCTAGGACTAGCGGATTCACAGATACGCAGTATTTT.